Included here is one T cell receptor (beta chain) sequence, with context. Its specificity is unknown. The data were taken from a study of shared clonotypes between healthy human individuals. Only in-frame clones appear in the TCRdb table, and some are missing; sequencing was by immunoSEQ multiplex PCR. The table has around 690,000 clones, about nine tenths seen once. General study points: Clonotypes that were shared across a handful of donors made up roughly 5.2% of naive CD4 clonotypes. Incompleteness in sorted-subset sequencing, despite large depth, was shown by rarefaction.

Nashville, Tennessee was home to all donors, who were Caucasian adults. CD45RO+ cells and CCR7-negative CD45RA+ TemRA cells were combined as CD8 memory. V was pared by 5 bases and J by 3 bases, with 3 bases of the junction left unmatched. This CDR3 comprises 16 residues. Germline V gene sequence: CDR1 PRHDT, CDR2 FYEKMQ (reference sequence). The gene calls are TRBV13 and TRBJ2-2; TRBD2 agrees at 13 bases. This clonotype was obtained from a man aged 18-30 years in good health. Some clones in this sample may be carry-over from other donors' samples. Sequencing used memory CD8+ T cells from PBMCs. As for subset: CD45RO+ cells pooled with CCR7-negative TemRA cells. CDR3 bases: TGTGCCAGCAGCCCTGGACTAGCGGGGGACACCGGGGAGCTGTTTTTT. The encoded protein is CASSPGLAGDTGELFF.